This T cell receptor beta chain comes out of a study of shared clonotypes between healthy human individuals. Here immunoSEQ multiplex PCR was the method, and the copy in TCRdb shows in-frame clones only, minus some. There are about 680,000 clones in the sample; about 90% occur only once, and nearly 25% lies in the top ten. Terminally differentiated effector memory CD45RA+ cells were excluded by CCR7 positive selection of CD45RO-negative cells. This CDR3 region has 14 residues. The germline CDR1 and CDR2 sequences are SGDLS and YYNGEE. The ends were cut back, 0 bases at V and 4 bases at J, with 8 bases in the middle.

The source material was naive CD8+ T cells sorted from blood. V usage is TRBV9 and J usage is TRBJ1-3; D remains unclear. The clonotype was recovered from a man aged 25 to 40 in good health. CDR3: CASSVGGLGNTIYF. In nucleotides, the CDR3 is TGTGCCAGCAGCGTAGGGGGATTGGGAAACACCATATATTTT.